This T cell receptor beta chain comes out of a study of blood T cell repertoires in COVID-19. Whole-study context: There were acute and convalescent COVID-19 samples, and they came from the United States, Italy and Spain. The cDNA or gDNA used as material had been derived from T cells, B-cell-depleted T cells, or PBMCs.

The CDR3 sequence is 17 residues long. With 5 bases clipped from V and 7 bases from J, the junction kept 14 bases outside the gene matches. Germline V CDR1 and CDR2: SEHNR, FQNEAQ (reference sequence). In the original workflow: Using reference gene primer amplification, nucleated cell counts were estimated. Sequencing used immunoSEQ multiplex PCR; TCRdb keeps in-frame clones, though not all of them. V, J and clone size derive from that table, while D and trimming were established from the DNA sequence. The data show some 40,000 clones, under 85% seen once. The origin of this receptor is a woman older than 75 with acute or convalescent COVID-19. Specimen: peripheral blood. V gene TRBV7-9 combines with J gene TRBJ2-7, with TRBD2 identical over 13 bases. The CDR3 DNA follows: TGTGCCAGCAGCGCCTTTTCGGGACTAGCGGGATCCCGAGAGCAGTACTTC. Its translation is CASSAFSGLAGSREQYF.